The 5 T cell receptor beta chains below were found in one sample sequenced in a study of CD8 T cells in ankylosing spondylitis. TCRdb passed the 5' RACE reads through MiXCR, listing each CDR3 protein once. The sample includes approximately 260,000 distinct CDR3 sequences, about 20% of them seen just once. Sequenced input: blood, either unsorted or a sorted T cell fraction (not recorded which). Receptors originate from a male donor with ankylosing spondylitis or in good health (not recorded which).

V and J are TRBV10-3 and TRBJ2-1, with a possible D match to TRBD2 (6 bases). This CDR3 contains 15 residues. V lost 2 bases and J 7 bases, leaving 15 bases between the germline ends. Germline-derived CDR1 and CDR2 are ENHRY and SYGVKD. The CDR3 nucleotides read TGTGCCATCAGTGAGCGGGAGTCTCGAGCTAATGAGCAGTTCTTC. It translates to CAISERESRANEQFF.

The chain recombines TRBV11-2 with TRBJ2-3; no firm D call. The CDR3 contains 12 residues. Germline V lookup: CDR1 SGHAT, CDR2 FQNNGV. V was shortened by 2 bases and J by 6 bases, with 6 bases between the two germline ends. Written as DNA, the CDR3 is TGTGCCAGCAGCTTAACGGAGGATACGCAGTATTTT. Amino acid sequence: CASSLTEDTQYF.

The chain recombines TRBV6-4 with TRBJ1-6; no firm D call. Germline lookup yields CDR1 MRHNA and CDR2 SNTAGT. Trimming removed 0 bases at V and 10 bases at J, with 13 bases between. The CDR3 is 15 amino acids. The CDR3 protein is CASSDSPGGGSPLHF. The DNA of the CDR3 is TGTGCCAGCAGTGACTCGCCCGGAGGCGGCTCACCCCTCCACTTT.

The rearrangement links TRBV30 to TRBJ2-2; TRBD2 might be the D (5 bases). The CDR3 covers 15 residues. From germline, CDR1 is GTSNPN and CDR2 SVGIG (reference sequence). V lost 3 bases and J lost 1, with 12 bases in between. The CDR3 DNA is TGTGCCTGGAGGGGCCTCGGGGAGAACACCGGGGAGCTGTTTTTT. Protein: CAWRGLGENTGELFF.

This clonotype occurred a few times. The chain uses TRBV19 and TRBJ2-7, with 7 bases that match TRBD1. Germline V lookup: CDR1 LNHDA, CDR2 SQIVND (reference sequence). Trimming cost V 1 base and J 3 bases; bases outside gene matches: 3. The CDR3 is 14 residues long. The CDR3 coding sequence is TGTGCCAGTAGTATAGGGGCAGGGGGCTACGAGCAGTACTTC. Encoded protein: CASSIGAGGYEQYF. Supplemented by reference TRBV19 and TRBJ2-7, the full variable domain reads DGGITQSPKYLFRKEGQNVTLSCEQNLNHDAMYWYRQDPGQGLRLIYYSQIVNDFQKGDIAEGYSVSREKKESFPLTVTSAQKNPTAFYLCASSIGAGGYEQYFGPGTRLTVT.